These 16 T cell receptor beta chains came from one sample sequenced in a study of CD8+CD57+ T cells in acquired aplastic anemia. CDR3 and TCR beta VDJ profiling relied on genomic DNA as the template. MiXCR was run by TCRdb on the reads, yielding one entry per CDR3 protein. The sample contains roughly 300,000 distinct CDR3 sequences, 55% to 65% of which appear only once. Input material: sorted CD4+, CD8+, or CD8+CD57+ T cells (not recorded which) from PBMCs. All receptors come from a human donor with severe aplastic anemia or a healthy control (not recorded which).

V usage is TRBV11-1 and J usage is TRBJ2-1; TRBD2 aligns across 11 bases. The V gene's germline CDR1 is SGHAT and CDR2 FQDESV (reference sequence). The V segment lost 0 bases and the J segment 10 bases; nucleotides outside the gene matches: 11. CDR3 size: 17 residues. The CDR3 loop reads CASSLAPYGLAGGEQFF. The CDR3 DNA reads TGTGCCAGCAGCTTAGCGCCCTATGGGCTAGCGGGAGGCGAGCAGTTCTTC.

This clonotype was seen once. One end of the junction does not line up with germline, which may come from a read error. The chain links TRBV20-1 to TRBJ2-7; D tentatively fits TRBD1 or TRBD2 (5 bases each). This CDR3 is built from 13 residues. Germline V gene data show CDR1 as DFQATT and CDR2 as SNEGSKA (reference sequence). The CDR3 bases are TGCAGTGCTAGAGAATTCCCGGGACCGCAACAAATCTTC. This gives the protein CSAREFPGPQQIF.

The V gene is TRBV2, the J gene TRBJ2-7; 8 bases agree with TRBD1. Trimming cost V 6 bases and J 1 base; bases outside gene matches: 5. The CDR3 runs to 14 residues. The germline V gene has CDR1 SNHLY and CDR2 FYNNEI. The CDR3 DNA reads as TGTGCCAGCAGATGGACAGGGATATCCTACGAGCAGTACTTC. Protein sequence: CASRWTGISYEQYF. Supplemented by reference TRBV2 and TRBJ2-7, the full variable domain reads EPEVTQTPSHQVTQMGQEVILRCVPISNHLYFYWYRQILGQKVEFLVSFYNNEISEKSEIFDDQFSVERPDGSNFTLKIRSTKLEDSAMYFCASRWTGISYEQYFGPGTRLTVT.

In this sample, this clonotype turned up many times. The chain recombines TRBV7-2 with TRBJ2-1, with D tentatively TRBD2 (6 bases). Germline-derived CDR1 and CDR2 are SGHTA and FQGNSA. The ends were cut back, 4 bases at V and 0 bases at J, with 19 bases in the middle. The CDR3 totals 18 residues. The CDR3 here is CASSSNGRDSSSYNEQFF. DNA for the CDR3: TGTGCCAGCAGCTCAAACGGCCGGGACTCCAGCTCCTACAATGAGCAGTTCTTC.

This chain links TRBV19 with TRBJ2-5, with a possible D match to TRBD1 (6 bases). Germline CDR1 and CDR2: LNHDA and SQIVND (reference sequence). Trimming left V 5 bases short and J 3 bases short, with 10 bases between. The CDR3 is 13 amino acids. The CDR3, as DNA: TGTGCCAGTAGTGCCTGGACAGAAGAGACCCAGTACTTC. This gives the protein CASSAWTEETQYF.

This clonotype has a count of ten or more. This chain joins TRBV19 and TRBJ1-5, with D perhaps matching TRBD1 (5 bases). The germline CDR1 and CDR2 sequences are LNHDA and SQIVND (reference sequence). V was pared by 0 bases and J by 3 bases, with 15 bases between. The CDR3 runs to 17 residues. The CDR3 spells CASSIDRVGDFNQPQHF. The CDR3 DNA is TGTGCCAGTAGTATAGATCGAGTAGGGGATTTCAATCAGCCCCAGCATTTT.

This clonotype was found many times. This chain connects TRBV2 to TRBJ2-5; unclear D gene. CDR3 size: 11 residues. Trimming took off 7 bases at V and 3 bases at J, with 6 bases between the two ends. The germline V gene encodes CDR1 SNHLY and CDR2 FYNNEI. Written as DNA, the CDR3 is TGTGCCAGCACTCGGGAAGAGACCCAGTACTTC. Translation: CASTREETQYF.

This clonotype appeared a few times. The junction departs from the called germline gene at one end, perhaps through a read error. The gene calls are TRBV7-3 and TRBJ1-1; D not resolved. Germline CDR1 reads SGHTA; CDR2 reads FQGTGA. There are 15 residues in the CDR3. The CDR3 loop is CAQVKENPQFTEAFF. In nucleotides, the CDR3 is TGCGCCCAAGTAAAGGAAAATCCACAATTCACTGAAGCTTTCTTT.

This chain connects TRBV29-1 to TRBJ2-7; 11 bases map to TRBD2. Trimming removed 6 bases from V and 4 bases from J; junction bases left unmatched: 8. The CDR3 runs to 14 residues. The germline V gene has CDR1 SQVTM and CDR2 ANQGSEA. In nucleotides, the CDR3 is TGCAGCGTCGCGGGGGCTAGCGGGAGGTACGAGCAGTACTTC. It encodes CSVAGASGRYEQYF.

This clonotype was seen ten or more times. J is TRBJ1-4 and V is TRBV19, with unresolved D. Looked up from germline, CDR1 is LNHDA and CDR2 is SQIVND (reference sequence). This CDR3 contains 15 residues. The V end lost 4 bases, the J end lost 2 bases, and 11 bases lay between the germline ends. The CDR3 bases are TGTGCCAGTAGTAGGACGGCCGCCACTAATGAAAAACTGTTTTTT. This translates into CASSRTAATNEKLFF.

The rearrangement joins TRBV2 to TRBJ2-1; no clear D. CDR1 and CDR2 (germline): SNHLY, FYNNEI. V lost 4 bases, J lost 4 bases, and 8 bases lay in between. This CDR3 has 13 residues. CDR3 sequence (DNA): TGTGCCAGCAGTGTCTATCAGTACAATGAGCAGTTCTTC. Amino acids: CASSVYQYNEQFF.

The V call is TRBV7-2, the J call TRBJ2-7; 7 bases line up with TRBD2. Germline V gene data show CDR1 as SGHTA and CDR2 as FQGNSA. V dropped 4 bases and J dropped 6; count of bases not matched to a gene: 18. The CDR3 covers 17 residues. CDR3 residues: CASSSHGGGESLGEQYF. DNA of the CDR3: TGTGCCAGCAGCTCCCATGGCGGGGGTGAGTCCCTCGGCGAGCAGTACTTC.

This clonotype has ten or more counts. In DNA form, the CDR3 reads TGCGCCAGCAGCTCCGCAGGGGCCTATGGCTACACCTTC. Its protein is CASSSAGAYGYTF. The chain is built from TRBV4-3 and TRBJ1-2; a weak D match, TRBD1 (6 bases). V lost 5 bases and J 4 bases, leaving 11 bases between the germline ends. CDR3 size: 13 residues. Germline loops: CDR1 LGHNA, CDR2 YSLEER.

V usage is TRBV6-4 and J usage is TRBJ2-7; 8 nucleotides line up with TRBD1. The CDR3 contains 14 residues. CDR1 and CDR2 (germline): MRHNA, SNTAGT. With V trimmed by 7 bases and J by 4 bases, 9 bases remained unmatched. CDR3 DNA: TGTGCCAGCACCAGTCGGACAGGGCAGTACGAGCAGTACTTC. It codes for CASTSRTGQYEQYF.

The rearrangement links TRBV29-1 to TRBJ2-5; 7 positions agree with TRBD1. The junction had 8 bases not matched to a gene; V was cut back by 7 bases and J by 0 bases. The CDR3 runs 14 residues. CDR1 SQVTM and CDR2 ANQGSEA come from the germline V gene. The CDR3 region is CSARDSPYQETQYF. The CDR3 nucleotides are TGCAGCGCTCGGGACAGTCCGTACCAAGAGACCCAGTACTTC. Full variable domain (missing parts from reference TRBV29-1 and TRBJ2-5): SAVISQKPSRDICQRGTSLTIQCQVDSQVTMMFWYRQQPGQSLTLIATANQGSEATYESGFVIDKFPISRPNLTFSTLTVSNMSPEDSSIYLCSARDSPYQETQYFGPGTRLLVL.

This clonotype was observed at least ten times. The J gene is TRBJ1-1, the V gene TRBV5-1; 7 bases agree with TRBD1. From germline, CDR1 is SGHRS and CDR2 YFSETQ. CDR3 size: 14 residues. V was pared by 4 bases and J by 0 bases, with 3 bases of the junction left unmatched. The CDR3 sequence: CASSLQGMNTEAFF. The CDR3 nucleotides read TGCGCCAGCAGCCTACAGGGGATGAACACTGAAGCTTTCTTT. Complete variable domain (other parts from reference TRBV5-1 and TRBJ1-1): KAGVTQTPRYLIKTRGQQVTLSCSPISGHRSVSWYQQTPGQGLQFLFEYFSETQRNKGNFPGRFSGRQFSNSRSEMNVSTLELGDSALYLCASSLQGMNTEAFFGQGTRLTVV.